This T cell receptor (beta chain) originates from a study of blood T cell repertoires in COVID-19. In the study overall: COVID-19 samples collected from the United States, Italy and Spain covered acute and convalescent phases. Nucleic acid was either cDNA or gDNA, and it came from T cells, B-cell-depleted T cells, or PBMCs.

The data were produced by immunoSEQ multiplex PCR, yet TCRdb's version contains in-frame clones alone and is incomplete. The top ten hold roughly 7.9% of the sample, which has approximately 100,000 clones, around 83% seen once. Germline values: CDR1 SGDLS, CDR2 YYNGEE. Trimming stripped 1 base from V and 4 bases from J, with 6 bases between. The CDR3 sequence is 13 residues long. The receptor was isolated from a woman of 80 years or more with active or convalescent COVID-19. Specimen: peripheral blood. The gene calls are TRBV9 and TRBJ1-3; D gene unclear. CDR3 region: CASSVLGGNTIYF. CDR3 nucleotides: TGTGCCAGCAGCGTACTAGGAGGAAACACCATATATTTT.